One and the same sample provided the 9 T cell receptor beta chains below, sequenced in a study of PD-1 blockade in classical Hodgkin lymphoma. Time point specified: cycle 4 day 1 (C4D1), after 5 to 7 weeks of nivolumab. All patients relapsed after autologous stem cell transplantation, and brentuximab vedotin exposure varied. Sequencing used immunoSEQ multiplex PCR; TCRdb keeps in-frame clones, though not all of them. This sample has about 33,000 clones, with less than 75% found just once. Sequences were derived from peripheral blood mononuclear cells (PBMCs), sampled before the fourth cycle of nivolumab. The receptors here all came from a human donor with classical Hodgkin lymphoma.

The chain joins TRBV7-9 to TRBJ2-7; D tentatively fits TRBD1 or TRBD2 (6 bases each). Germline V CDR1 and CDR2: SEHNR, FQNEAQ (reference sequence). There are 14 residues in the CDR3. Between the trimmed V and J ends, which lost 5 bases and 2 bases, there was a span of 13 bases. CDR3 residues: CASSAVGGPYEQYF. CDR3 DNA sequence: TGTGCCAGCAGCGCAGTCGGGGGCCCCTACGAGCAGTACTTC. The entire variable domain, with the rest obtained from reference TRBV7-9 and TRBJ2-7, is as follows: DTGVSQNPRHKITKRGQNVTFRCDPISEHNRLYWYRQTLGQGPEFLTYFQNEAQLEKSRLLSDRFSAERPKGSFSTLEIQRTEQGDSAMYLCASSAVGGPYEQYFGPGTRLTVT.

The V call is TRBV19, the J call TRBJ2-7; 8 bases fit TRBD2. CDR1 and CDR2 (germline): LNHDA, SQIVND (reference sequence). The trim removed 4 bases at V and 6 bases at J, leaving 8 bases unmatched. The CDR3 is 14 residues long. The CDR3 nucleotides are TGTGCCAGTAGTAGGGCTAGCGGGCTCGCCGAGCAGTACTTC. This sequence encodes CASSRASGLAEQYF.

The J gene is TRBJ1-4, the V gene TRBV7-2; D is possibly TRBD1 (5 bases). CDR1 SGHTA and CDR2 FQGNSA come from the germline V gene. The germline V and J ends were trimmed by 5 bases and 3 bases, with 10 bases remaining between them. The CDR3 runs 14 residues. CDR3 nucleotides: TGTGCCAGCAGCCAAGACAGATCTAATGAAAAACTGTTTTTT. Amino acid sequence: CASSQDRSNEKLFF. The full variable domain, with the rest looked up from reference TRBV7-2 and TRBJ1-4, is GAGVSQSPSNKVTEKGKDVELRCDPISGHTALYWYRQSLGQGLEFLIYFQGNSAPDKSGLPSDRFSAERTGGSVSTLTIQRTQQEDSAVYLCASSQDRSNEKLFFGSGTQLSVL.

This clone was detected only once. The V gene is TRBV19, the J gene TRBJ2-1; TRBD2 is a possible D gene (5 bases). The length of the CDR3 is 15 residues. Per the germline V gene, CDR1 is LNHDA and CDR2 is SQIVND (reference sequence). Trimming left V 6 bases short and J 2 bases short, with 14 bases between. The CDR3 spells CASSPLTSAYNEQFF. The CDR3 nucleotides are TGTGCCAGTAGCCCACTCACTAGTGCCTACAATGAGCAGTTCTTC.

The sample holds one count of this clone. The genes are TRBV5-1 and TRBJ2-5; 8 nucleotides match TRBD1. With V trimmed by 0 bases and J by 5 bases, 9 bases remained unmatched. Looked up from germline, CDR1 is SGHRS and CDR2 is YFSETQ. The CDR3 sequence is 16 residues long. DNA for the CDR3: TGCGCCAGCAGCTTGGGATTGCAGGGGGCGCTTGAGACCCAGTACTTC. Its translation: CASSLGLQGALETQYF.

V and J are TRBV7-3 and TRBJ2-1, with D perhaps matching TRBD2 (6 bases). Germline V gene sequence: CDR1 SGHTA, CDR2 FQGTGA. Trimming left V 3 bases short and J 5 bases short, with 14 bases between. This CDR3 spans 15 amino acids. CDR3 protein: CASSLGLAKNNEQFF. CDR3 bases: TGTGCCAGCAGCTTGGGGCTAGCGAAAAACAATGAGCAGTTCTTC.

This clone has more than one count but fewer than ten. The chain couples TRBV27 to TRBJ1-5, with no clear D. V was shortened by 8 bases and J by 0 bases, with 5 bases between the two germline ends. The CDR3 is made up of 12 amino acids. Germline lookup yields CDR1 MNHEY and CDR2 SMNVEV (reference sequence). This chain's CDR3 is CASSTSNQPQHF. CDR3 DNA: TGTGCCAGCTCAACTAGCAATCAGCCCCAGCATTTT.

The chain combines TRBV28 with TRBJ1-2; maybe TRBD1 (6 bases). The V gene lost 3 bases and the J gene lost 3 bases, with 20 bases spanning the gap. Germline values: CDR1 MDHEN, CDR2 SYDVKM. The CDR3 runs to 17 residues. CDR3 amino acids: CASSFGRGDSFDYGYTF. In DNA, the CDR3 is TGTGCCAGCAGTTTCGGCAGGGGAGATTCGTTCGACTATGGCTACACCTTC.

The V gene is TRBV18, the J gene TRBJ2-2; no reliable D call. Germline V gene lookup returns CDR1 KGHSH and CDR2 LQKENI. The CDR3 covers 13 residues. Trimming took off 3 bases at V and 6 bases at J, with 8 bases between the two ends. CDR3 nucleotides: TGTGCCAGCTCACCTGTGGCCTCCGGGGAGCTGTTTTTT. Its translation: CASSPVASGELFF.